These 11 T cell receptor beta chains were all obtained from the same sample, sequenced in a study of regulatory T cells in long-lasting Graves disease (dated by TCRdb to 2020 to 2022). Library creation used multiplex PCR. TCRdb lists the instrument as Illumina HiSeq 4000. To build TCR beta libraries, CDR3 regions were amplified by Arm-PCR using iRepertoire HTBI primers. TCRdb itself trimmed the public reads at Q25 with fastp, ran MiXCR and retained productive beta chains. Rows with a matching CDR3 protein are joined into one entry that keeps the most common DNA and genes. For this sample the table gives approximately 350,000 distinct CDR3 sequences, of which approximately 12% were detected only once. Under 20% of the sample is in the top ten clones. The intended sense of this specimen's time point label: newly diagnosed GD, antithyroid drugs for less than 3 months. For both TCR sequencing and RNA sequencing, RNA was extracted from PBMCs using TRIzol.

These same data were also listed under a study on T cells in Graves' hyperthyroidism and ophthalmopathy.

This sample comprised peripheral blood mononuclear cells (PBMCs), obtained at new diagnosis, from a patient treated with antithyroid drugs. These receptors were collected from a woman between 18 and 30 years old with Graves disease. Donor details come from another sample of the same person, matched by shared clones.

This clonotype was seen only a few times. The chain recombines TRBV5-1 with TRBJ2-5; no clear D gene. Trimming removed 0 bases from V and 4 bases from J, with 10 bases in between. This CDR3 spans 14 amino acids. Per the germline V gene, CDR1 is SGHRS and CDR2 is YFSETQ. The CDR3 reads CASSLGNRGETQYF. The CDR3 DNA reads as TGCGCCAGCAGCTTGGGAAACAGAGGAGAGACCCAGTACTTC.

This clonotype was counted between two and nine times. This sequence joins TRBV12-3 or TRBV12-4 and TRBJ2-3, with D possibly matching TRBD2 (7 bases). This CDR3 contains 19 residues. V was pared by 5 bases and J by 2 bases, with 26 bases between. CDR3 nucleotide sequence: TGTGCCAGCAGTCCTAAGGGGGGGCAAGCCGCAGTCGTCACAGATACGCAGTATTTT. It yields the protein CASSPKGGQAAVVTDTQYF.

This clonotype has a handful of counts. The rearrangement uses TRBV24-1 and TRBJ1-2; TRBD1 agrees at 7 bases. There are 13 residues in the CDR3. V shed 7 bases and J 4 bases; nucleotides not matched to a gene: 5. CDR1 is KGHDR, CDR2 SFDVKD, per germline. CDR3 DNA: TGTGCCACCAGCGCGGACAGGTTCTATGGCTACACCTTC. Protein product: CATSADRFYGYTF.

Points on this clonotype: A read error is the likely source, as a far larger clone sits one nucleotide away. V and J are TRBV6-1 and TRBJ2-3; weak D call: TRBD1 (6 bases). The DNA end favors TRBJ1-5, so the J call may be wrong. CDR1 MNHNS and CDR2 SASEGT come from the germline V gene. The CDR3 loop spans 14 amino acids. CDR3 DNA: TGTGCCAGCCTCGCCCGGGGGGGCCTAGATACGCAGCATTTT. Its protein product is CASLARGGLDTQHF.

This clonotype was detected ten times or more. The chain employs TRBV7-3 and TRBJ1-5; D is uncertain. With 1 base removed from V and 0 bases from J, the gap between germline ends came to 22 bases. The CDR3 is 20 amino acids. Germline loops: CDR1 SGHTA, CDR2 FQGTGA. The CDR3 here is CASSLIEGRTQNYSNQPQHF. CDR3 nucleotides: TGTGCCAGCAGCTTAATAGAAGGACGGACCCAAAACTATAGCAATCAGCCCCAGCATTTT.

Ten or more counts support this clonotype. V and J are TRBV27 and TRBJ2-2, with D possibly TRBD2 on 5 matching bases. The CDR3 length is 13 residues. The V end was cut by 2 bases, the J end by 6 bases, with 7 bases between. Looked up from germline, CDR1 is MNHEY and CDR2 is SMNVEV (reference sequence). CDR3 sequence: CASSLRGSGELFF. The CDR3 nucleotides read TGTGCCAGCAGTTTACGAGGGTCCGGGGAGCTGTTTTTT.

This clonotype was observed at least ten times. The chain has TRBV6-2 or TRBV6-3 and TRBJ2-3; D possibly corresponds to TRBD2 (6 bases). This CDR3 comprises 15 residues. V was pared by 5 bases and J by 0 bases, with 12 bases between. Germline V CDR1 and CDR2: MNHEY, SVGEGT. The DNA for the CDR3 is TGTGCCAGCAGTCGTCGACTAGGCAGCACAGATACGCAGTATTTT. It codes for CASSRRLGSTDTQYF.

This clonotype was picked up many times. A read error may produce the germline difference seen at one junction end. This chain joins TRBV20-1 and TRBJ2-1; D is perhaps TRBD2 (5 bases). Germline V lookup: CDR1 DFQATT, CDR2 SNEGSKA (reference sequence). This CDR3 is 16 amino acids long. The CDR3 region is CSARKGVAALYTEQFF. The CDR3 nucleotides read TGCAGTGCTAGAAAGGGAGTGGCGGCTCTCTACACTGAGCAGTTCTTC.

This clonotype was recorded many times. The chain carries TRBV20-1 and TRBJ2-7; D gene ambiguous. This CDR3 contains 13 residues. V was trimmed by 3 bases and J by 6 bases, leaving 15 bases between them. In germline, CDR1 is DFQATT, CDR2 SNEGSKA (reference sequence). CDR3 protein: CSASSRRSGEQYF. For the CDR3, the DNA is TGCAGTGCTAGCAGTAGACGCTCTGGCGAGCAGTACTTC.

V usage is TRBV3-1 and J usage is TRBJ1-2; maybe TRBD1 (5 bases). V shed 7 bases and J shed 8 bases, with 23 bases lying between them. The CDR3 runs 15 residues. The germline gives CDR1 LGHDT, CDR2 YNNKEL (reference sequence). CDR3 sequence reads: CASKGTEAPRMGYTF. The DNA of the CDR3 is TGTGCCAGCAAGGGGACGGAAGCCCCGCGGATGGGCTACACCTTC.

V is TRBV24-1 and J is TRBJ1-5, with TRBD1 identical over 8 bases. This CDR3 is 14 amino acids long. Germline V gene lookup returns CDR1 KGHDR and CDR2 SFDVKD. J gave up 5 bases and V 4 bases, and 3 bases lay outside the gene matches. The CDR3 nucleotides are TGTGCCACCAGTGACGGACAGGGAGATCAGCCCCAGCATTTT. The encoded protein is CATSDGQGDQPQHF.